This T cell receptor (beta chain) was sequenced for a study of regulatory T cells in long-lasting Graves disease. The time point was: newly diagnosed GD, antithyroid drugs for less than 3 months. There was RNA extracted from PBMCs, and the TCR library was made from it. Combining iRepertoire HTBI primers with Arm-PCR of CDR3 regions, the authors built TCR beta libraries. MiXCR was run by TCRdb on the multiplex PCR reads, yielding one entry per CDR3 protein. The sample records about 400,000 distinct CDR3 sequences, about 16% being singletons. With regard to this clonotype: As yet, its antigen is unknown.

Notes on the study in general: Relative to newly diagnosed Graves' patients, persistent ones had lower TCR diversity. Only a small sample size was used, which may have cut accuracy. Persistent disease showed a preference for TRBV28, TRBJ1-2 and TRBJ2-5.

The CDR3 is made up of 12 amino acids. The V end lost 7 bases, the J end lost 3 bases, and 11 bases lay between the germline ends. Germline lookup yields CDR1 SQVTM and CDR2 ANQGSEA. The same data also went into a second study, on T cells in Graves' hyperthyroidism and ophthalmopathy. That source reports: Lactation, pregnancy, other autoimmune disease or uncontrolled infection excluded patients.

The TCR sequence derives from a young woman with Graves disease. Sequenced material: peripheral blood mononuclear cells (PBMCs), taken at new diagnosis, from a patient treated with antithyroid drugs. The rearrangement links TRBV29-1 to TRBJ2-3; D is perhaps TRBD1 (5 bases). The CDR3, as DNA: TGCAGCGCGGACCCAGGGACAGATACGCAGTATTTT. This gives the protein CSADPGTDTQYF.